What follows is one TCR beta chain and its context. Its antigen remains unidentified. The data derive from a study of tumor and adjacent non-tumor tissue in lung cancer. The CDR3 is 20 residues long. Germline V gives CDR1 MNHNY, CDR2 SVGAGI (reference sequence). J gave up 2 bases and V 6 bases, and 20 bases lay outside the gene matches. The library came from three nested PCR rounds adapted from ARM-PCR protocols. TCRdb reprocessed the multiplex PCR reads with MiXCR, giving one entry per CDR3 protein. The repertoire consists of about 48,000 distinct CDR3 sequences, with about two thirds occurring once and the leading ten covering around 30%. General observations from the study: Normal lung showed higher cumulative top 100 clone frequency than tumor.

No cell sorting was done before RNA was extracted from the tissue. More than 3 cm separated this lung sample from the edge of the tumor. The chain uses TRBV6-6 and TRBJ2-7, with 12 positions matching TRBD2. This TCR was recovered from a woman aged 70-85 years with non-small cell lung cancer. The sample consisted of distant non-tumor lung tissue. CDR3 sequence reads: CASSYPNTPTSGRFPYEQYF. The DNA for the CDR3 is TGTGCCAGCAGCTACCCAAATACCCCCACTAGCGGGAGGTTTCCCTACGAGCAGTACTTC.